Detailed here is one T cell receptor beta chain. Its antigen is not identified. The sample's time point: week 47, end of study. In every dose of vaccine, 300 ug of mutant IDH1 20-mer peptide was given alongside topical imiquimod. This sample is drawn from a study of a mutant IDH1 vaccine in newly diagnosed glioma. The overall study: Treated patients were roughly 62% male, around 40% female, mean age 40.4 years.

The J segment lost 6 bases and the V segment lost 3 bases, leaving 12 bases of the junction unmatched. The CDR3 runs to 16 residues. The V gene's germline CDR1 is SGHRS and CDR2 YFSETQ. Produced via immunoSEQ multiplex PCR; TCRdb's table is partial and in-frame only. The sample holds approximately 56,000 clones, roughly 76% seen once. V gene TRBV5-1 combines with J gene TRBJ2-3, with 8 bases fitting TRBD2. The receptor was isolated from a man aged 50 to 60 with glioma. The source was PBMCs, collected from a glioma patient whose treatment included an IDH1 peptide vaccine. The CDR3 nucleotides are TGCGCCAGCAGCTGGTTTGGGCGGGGGGCCCAGGATACGCAGTATTTT. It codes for CASSWFGRGAQDTQYF. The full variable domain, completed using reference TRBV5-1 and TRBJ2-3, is KAGVTQTPRYLIKTRGQQVTLSCSPISGHRSVSWYQQTPGQGLQFLFEYFSETQRNKGNFPGRFSGRQFSNSRSEMNVSTLELGDSALYLCASSWFGRGAQDTQYFGPGTRLTVL.